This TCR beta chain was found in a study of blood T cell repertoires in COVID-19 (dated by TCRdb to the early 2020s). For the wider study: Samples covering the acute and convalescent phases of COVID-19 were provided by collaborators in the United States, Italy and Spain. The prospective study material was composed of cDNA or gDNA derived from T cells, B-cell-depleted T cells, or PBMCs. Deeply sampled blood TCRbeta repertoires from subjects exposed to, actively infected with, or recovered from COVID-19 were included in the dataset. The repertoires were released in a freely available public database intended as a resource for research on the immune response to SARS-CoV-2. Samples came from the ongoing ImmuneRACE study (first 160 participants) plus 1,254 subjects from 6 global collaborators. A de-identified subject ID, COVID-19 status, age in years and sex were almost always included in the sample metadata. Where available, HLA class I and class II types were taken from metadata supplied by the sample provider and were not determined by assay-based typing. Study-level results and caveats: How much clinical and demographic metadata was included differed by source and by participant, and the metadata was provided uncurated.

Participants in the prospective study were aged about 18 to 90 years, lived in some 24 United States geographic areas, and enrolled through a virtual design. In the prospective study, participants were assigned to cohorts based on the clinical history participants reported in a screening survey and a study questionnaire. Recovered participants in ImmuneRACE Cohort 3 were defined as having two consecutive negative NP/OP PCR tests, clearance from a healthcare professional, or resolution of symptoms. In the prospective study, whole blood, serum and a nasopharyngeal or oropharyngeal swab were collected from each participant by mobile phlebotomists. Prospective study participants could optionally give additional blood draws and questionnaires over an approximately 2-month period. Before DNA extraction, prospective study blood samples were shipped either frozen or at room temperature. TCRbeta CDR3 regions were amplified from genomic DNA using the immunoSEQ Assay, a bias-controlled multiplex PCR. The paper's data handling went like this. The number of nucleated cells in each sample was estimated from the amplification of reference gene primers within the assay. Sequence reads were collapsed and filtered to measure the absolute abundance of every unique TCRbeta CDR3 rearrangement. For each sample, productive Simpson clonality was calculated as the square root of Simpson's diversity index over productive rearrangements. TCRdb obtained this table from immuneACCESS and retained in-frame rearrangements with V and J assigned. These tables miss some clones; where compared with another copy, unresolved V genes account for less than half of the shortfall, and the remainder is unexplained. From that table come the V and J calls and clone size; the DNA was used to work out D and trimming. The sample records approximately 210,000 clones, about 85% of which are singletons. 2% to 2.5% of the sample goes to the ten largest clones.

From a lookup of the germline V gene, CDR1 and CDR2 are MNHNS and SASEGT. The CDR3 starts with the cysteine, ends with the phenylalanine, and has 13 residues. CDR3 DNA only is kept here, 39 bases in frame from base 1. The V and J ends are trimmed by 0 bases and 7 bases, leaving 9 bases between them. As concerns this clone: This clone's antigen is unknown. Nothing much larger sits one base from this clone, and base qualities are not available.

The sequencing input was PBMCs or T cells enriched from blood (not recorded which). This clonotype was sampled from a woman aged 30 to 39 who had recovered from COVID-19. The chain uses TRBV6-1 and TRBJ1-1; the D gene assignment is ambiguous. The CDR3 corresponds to CASSEALLFEAFF. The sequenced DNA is TGTGCCAGCAGTGAAGCGCTACTTTTTGAAGCTTTCTTT.